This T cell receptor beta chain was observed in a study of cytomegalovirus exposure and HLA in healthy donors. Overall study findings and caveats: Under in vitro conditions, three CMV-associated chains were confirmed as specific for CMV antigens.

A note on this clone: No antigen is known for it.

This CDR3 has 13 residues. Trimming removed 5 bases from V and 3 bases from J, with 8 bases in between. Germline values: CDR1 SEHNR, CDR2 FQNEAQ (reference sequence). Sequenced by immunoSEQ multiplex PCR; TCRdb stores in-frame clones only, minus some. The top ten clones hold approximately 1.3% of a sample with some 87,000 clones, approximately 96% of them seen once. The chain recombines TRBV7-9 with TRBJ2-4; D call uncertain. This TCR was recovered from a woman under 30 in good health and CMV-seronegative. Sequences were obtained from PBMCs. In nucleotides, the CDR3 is TGTGCCAGCAGCCCCTACGGCAAAAACATTCAGTACTTC. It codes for CASSPYGKNIQYF.